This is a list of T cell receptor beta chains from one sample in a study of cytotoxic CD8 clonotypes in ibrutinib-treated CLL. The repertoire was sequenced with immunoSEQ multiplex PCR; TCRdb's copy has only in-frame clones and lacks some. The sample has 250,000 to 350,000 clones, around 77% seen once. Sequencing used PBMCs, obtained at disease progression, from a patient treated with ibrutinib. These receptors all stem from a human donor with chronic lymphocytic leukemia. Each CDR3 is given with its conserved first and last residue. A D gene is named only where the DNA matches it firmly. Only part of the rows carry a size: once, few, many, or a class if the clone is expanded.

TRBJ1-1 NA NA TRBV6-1 CASARGGTEAFF TGTGCCAGCGCTAGGGGGGGGACTGAAGCTTTCTTT
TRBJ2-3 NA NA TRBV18 CASSPPGLAPDTQYF TGTGCCAGCTCACCACCGGGGCTAGCCCCAGATACGCAGTATTTT
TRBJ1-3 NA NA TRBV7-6 CASSLFRGVRNTIYF TGTGCCAGCAGCTTATTTAGAGGGGTCCGAAACACCATATATTTT
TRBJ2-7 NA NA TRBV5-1 CASSLALPGEPSSYEQYF TGCGCCAGCAGCTTGGCGTTGCCCGGGGAGCCATCCTCCTACGAGCAGTACTTC
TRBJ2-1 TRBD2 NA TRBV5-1 CASSVLAGGDNEQFF TGCGCCAGCAGCGTACTAGCGGGAGGGGACAATGAGCAGTTCTTC
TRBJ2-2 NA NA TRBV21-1 CASTPTPGQGVGELFF TGTGCCAGCACCCCAACCCCGGGACAGGGGGTCGGGGAGCTGTTTTTT
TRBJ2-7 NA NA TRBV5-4 CASSLGGGTYEQYF TGTGCCAGCAGCTTGGGGGGCGGAACTTACGAGCAGTACTTC
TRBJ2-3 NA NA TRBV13 CASSPGTSSTDTQYF TGTGCCAGCAGCCCCGGGACTTCCTCCACAGATACGCAGTATTTT
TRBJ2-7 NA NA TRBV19 CASSFVRGEQYF TGTGCCAGTAGTTTCGTCCGGGGCGAGCAGTACTTC
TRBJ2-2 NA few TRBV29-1 CSVARGTGELFF TGCAGCGTTGCCCGCGGCACCGGGGAGCTGTTTTTT
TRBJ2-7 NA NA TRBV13 CASSLGRAAGDEQYF TGTGCCAGCAGCTTAGGACGGGCGGCCGGGGACGAGCAGTACTTC
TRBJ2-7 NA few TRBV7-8 CASSPDPRVGEQYF TGTGCCAGCAGCCCTGACCCTAGGGTCGGCGAGCAGTACTTC
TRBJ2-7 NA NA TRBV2 CATTGGVSYEQYF TGTGCCACCACAGGGGGGGTGAGTTACGAGCAGTACTTC
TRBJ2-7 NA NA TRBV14 CASSQGKGRSGEQYF TGTGCCAGCAGCCAAGGTAAAGGACGCTCGGGGGAGCAGTACTTC
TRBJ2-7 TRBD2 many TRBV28 CASSSPRTSGSLEQYF TGTGCCAGCAGTTCCCCTCGGACTAGCGGGAGTCTCGAGCAGTACTTC
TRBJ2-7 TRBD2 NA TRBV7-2 CASSLLAGPTESYEQYF TGTGCCAGCAGCTTACTAGCGGGACCCACAGAATCCTACGAGCAGTACTTC
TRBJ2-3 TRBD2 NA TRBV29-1 CSARGLAGADTQYF TGCAGCGCTAGGGGACTAGCGGGAGCAGATACGCAGTATTTT
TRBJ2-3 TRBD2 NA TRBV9 CASSVGAGGHGDTQYF TGTGCCAGCAGCGTAGGAGCGGGGGGGCACGGAGATACGCAGTATTTT
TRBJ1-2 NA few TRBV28 CASSLGQSNYGYTF TGTGCCAGCAGTTTAGGGCAGAGTAACTATGGCTACACCTTC
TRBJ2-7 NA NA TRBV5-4 CASSLSIASHEQYF TGTGCCAGCAGCTTGTCGATAGCGAGCCACGAGCAGTACTTC
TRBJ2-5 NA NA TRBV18 CASSPLEETQYF TGTGCCAGCTCACCCTTGGAGGAGACCCAGTACTTC
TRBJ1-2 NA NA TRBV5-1 CASSPGGGSYGYTF TGCGCCAGCAGCCCCGGGGGAGGGTCCTATGGCTACACCTTC